One and the same sample provided the 25 T cell receptor beta chains below, sequenced in a study of shared clonotypes between healthy human individuals (dated by TCRdb to 2018 to 2021). The protocol used for the library was the immunoSEQ multiplex PCR assay. Entries here come from immuneACCESS through TCRdb and include only in-frame sequences with V and J called. Some clones fail to appear in such tables; in the studies checked, an unresolved V gene covers under half of the shortfall, and the cause of the remainder is unknown. The sample includes 400,000 to 600,000 clones, with 60% to 80% observed a single time. The ten largest clonotypes hold around 12% of the sample. Sequencing was done on a sample of PBMCs. These receptors came from a woman in her thirties or forties in good health. Some clones in this sample may be carry-over from other donors' samples.

The chain joins TRBV5-1 to TRBJ2-7, with 9 bases identical to TRBD1. The V gene end was trimmed by 4 bases and the J gene end by 0 bases; junction bases not matched to a gene: 5. The CDR3 is 15 amino acids. CDR1 and CDR2 from the germline V gene are SGHRS and YFSETQ. The CDR3 here is CASSPGQGSSYEQYF. The CDR3 DNA reads TGCGCCAGCAGCCCCGGACAGGGGAGCTCCTACGAGCAGTACTTC.

The V gene is TRBV6-1, the J gene TRBJ1-2, with D unclear. Trimming shortened V by 0 bases and J by 4 bases, and 15 bases separated the two germline ends. In germline, CDR1 is MNHNS, CDR2 SASEGT. The CDR3 is made up of 16 amino acids. The chain's CDR3 is CASSEANHMVAYGYTF. Written as DNA, the CDR3 is TGTGCCAGCAGTGAAGCGAACCACATGGTGGCCTATGGCTACACCTTC.

This clone came up once. The rearrangement uses TRBV7-2 and TRBJ2-1, with 9 bases aligning to TRBD2. V gave up 1 base and J gave up 3 bases; unmatched junction bases: 7. The CDR3 has 17 amino acids. The germline V gene encodes CDR1 SGHTA and CDR2 FQGNSA. The CDR3 nucleotides read TGTGCCAGCAGCTTAGTCGGCGGGAGGGTTCTCTACAATGAGCAGTTCTTC. Protein sequence: CASSLVGGRVLYNEQFF.

The J gene is TRBJ2-3, the V gene TRBV7-9, with 10 bases aligning to TRBD1. V gave up 5 bases and J gave up 0 bases; unmatched junction bases: 5. CDR3 size: 16 residues. Per the germline V gene, CDR1 is SEHNR and CDR2 is FQNEAQ (reference sequence). The CDR3 loop reads CASSVGTGASTDTQYF. The DNA for the CDR3 is TGTGCCAGCAGCGTCGGGACAGGGGCTAGCACAGATACGCAGTATTTT.

A few counts support this clone. The V call is TRBV14, the J call TRBJ1-3; D call uncertain. Trimming stripped 0 bases from V and 2 bases from J, with 11 bases between. Looked up from germline, CDR1 is SGHDN and CDR2 is FVKESK. The CDR3 spans 16 residues. The CDR3 nucleotides are TGTGCCAGCAGCCAAGATCCGGGTCCCCCTGGAAACACCATATATTTT. It codes for CASSQDPGPPGNTIYF.

About this clone: Germline and junction disagree at one end, which may indicate a read error. In DNA form, the CDR3 reads TGCGCCAGCACCTTGGGCCCCCCTAGCACTGAAGCTTTCTTT. It translates to CASTLGPPSTEAFF. J is TRBJ1-1 and V is TRBV5-1; the D is unclear. Germline V gene sequence: CDR1 SGHRS, CDR2 YFSETQ. The CDR3 runs 14 residues. Combining the CDR3 with reference TRBV5-1 and TRBJ1-1 gives the whole variable domain KAGVTQTPRYLIKTRGQQVTLSCSPISGHRSVSWYQQTPGQGLQFLFEYFSETQRNKGNFPGRFSGRQFSNSRSEMNVSTLELGDSALYLCASTLGPPSTEAFFGQGTRLTVV.

This chain connects TRBV6-1 to TRBJ1-1; 7 bases match TRBD1. In germline, CDR1 is MNHNS, CDR2 SASEGT. The CDR3 extends over 15 amino acids. Trimming cost V 4 bases and J 4 bases; bases outside gene matches: 9. CDR3 nucleotide sequence: TGTGCCAGCAGTGTACAGGGGAGCCGGGGCACTGAAGCTTTCTTT. Protein product: CASSVQGSRGTEAFF.

V and J are TRBV4-1 and TRBJ2-1; TRBD1 agrees at 10 bases. This CDR3 contains 15 residues. The ends lost 0 bases at V and 4 bases at J; junction bases unmatched: 0. CDR1 is MGHRA, CDR2 YSYEKL, per germline. The CDR3, as DNA: TGCGCCAGCAGCCAAGAGGGACAGGGGTACAATGAGCAGTTCTTC. This encodes CASSQEGQGYNEQFF.

The V gene is TRBV19, the J gene TRBJ2-1; 7 positions match TRBD2. The CDR3 runs 19 residues. Germline CDR1 and CDR2: LNHDA and SQIVND (reference sequence). Trimming removed 4 bases from V and 0 bases from J; junction bases left unmatched: 15. The CDR3 nucleotides read TGTGCCAGTAGTACCCCTGGGGGTAGCGGGCGAAGCTCCTACAATGAGCAGTTCTTC. Amino acids: CASSTPGGSGRSSYNEQFF.

The sample holds one count of this clone. The rearrangement uses TRBV6-1 and TRBJ2-1; D remains unclear. The CDR3 totals 9 residues. V lost 11 bases, J lost 7 bases, and 6 bases lay in between. Germline V lookup: CDR1 MNHNS, CDR2 SASEGT. The CDR3 region is CASRNEQFF. For the CDR3, the DNA is TGTGCCTCCCGAAATGAGCAGTTCTTC.

This clone was seen more than once but under ten times. The J gene is TRBJ2-1, the V gene TRBV6-4; 8 positions agree with TRBD2. This CDR3 is built from 15 residues. Per germline, CDR1 MRHNA and CDR2 SNTAGT. V was clipped by 0 bases and J by 5 bases; unmatched bases: 3. CDR3 protein: CASSDSSGSNNEQFF. DNA for the CDR3: TGTGCCAGCAGTGACTCAAGCGGGAGTAACAATGAGCAGTTCTTC.

The gene calls are TRBV4-3 and TRBJ2-5; tentatively, D is TRBD2 (6 bases). The length of the CDR3 is 15 residues. The germline V and J ends were trimmed by 0 bases and 5 bases, with 13 bases remaining between them. The germline gives CDR1 LGHNA, CDR2 YSLEER. The chain's CDR3 is CASSQERRGMETQYF. The CDR3 region has the DNA TGCGCCAGCAGCCAAGAACGGAGGGGAATGGAGACCCAGTACTTC.

This clone appeared many times. The chain links TRBV28 to TRBJ2-7; TRBD2 agrees at 9 bases. Germline CDR1 is MDHEN and CDR2 is SYDVKM. The CDR3 contains 17 residues. V shed 3 bases and J 6 bases; nucleotides not matched to a gene: 15. CDR3 residues: CASSLGGASGKMSEQYF. The CDR3 DNA is TGTGCCAGCAGTTTGGGGGGGGCTAGCGGGAAAATGAGCGAGCAGTACTTC.

This clone has only a few counts. The V gene is TRBV6-1, the J gene TRBJ1-2; the D gene is possibly TRBD1 (6 bases). This CDR3 has 16 amino acids. The V gene lost 2 bases and the J gene lost 0 bases, with 13 bases spanning the gap. Germline CDR1 reads MNHNS; CDR2 reads SASEGT. The chain's CDR3 is CASSEWAGTTNYGYTF. The DNA of the CDR3 is TGTGCCAGCAGTGAATGGGCAGGGACAACTAACTATGGCTACACCTTC.

This clone has just one count. The chain uses TRBV27 and TRBJ2-7, with D possibly matching TRBD2 (5 bases). This CDR3 has 14 amino acids. Germline V gives CDR1 MNHEY, CDR2 SMNVEV (reference sequence). Trimming stripped 5 bases from V and 3 bases from J, with 14 bases between. The CDR3: CASSAWTGSYEQYF. CDR3 nucleotide sequence: TGTGCCAGCAGTGCCTGGACTGGAAGCTACGAGCAGTACTTC.

This clone has just a few counts. As DNA, the CDR3 is TGTGCCAGCAGTTTGCACAGGGAGAACACTGAAGCTTTCTTT. Translated, it gives CASSLHRENTEAFF. The gene calls are TRBV28 and TRBJ1-1; D perhaps matches TRBD1 (6 bases). The CDR3 is made up of 14 amino acids. Germline V gene sequence: CDR1 MDHEN, CDR2 SYDVKM. V was cut by 3 bases and J by 1 base, with 9 bases left in between.

This clone was detected once. The chain has TRBV14 and TRBJ2-3, with TRBD2 as a possible D gene (5 bases). The length of the CDR3 is 14 residues. With 7 bases removed from V and 3 bases from J, the gap between germline ends came to 14 bases. The germline CDR1 and CDR2 sequences are SGHDN and FVKESK. As DNA, the CDR3 is TGTGCCAGCAACCCTCGAGGGTGGACAGATACGCAGTATTTT. It codes for CASNPRGWTDTQYF.

V gene TRBV4-1 combines with J gene TRBJ1-2; D perhaps matches TRBD1 (6 bases). The germline gives CDR1 MGHRA, CDR2 YSYEKL. V was pared by 11 bases and J by 4 bases, with 20 bases between. This CDR3 is built from 14 residues. CDR3 loop: CAVAPRTESYGYTF. For the CDR3, the DNA is TGCGCCGTAGCTCCGAGGACAGAGAGCTATGGCTACACCTTC.

The rearrangement joins TRBV6-1 to TRBJ2-7; D is unclear. CDR3 size: 15 residues. Trimming left V 2 bases short and J 2 bases short, with 13 bases between. Germline CDR1 and CDR2: MNHNS and SASEGT. This CDR3 is CASSELPAMTYEQYF. The CDR3 nucleotides read TGTGCCAGCAGTGAACTCCCGGCTATGACCTACGAGCAGTACTTC.

For the CDR3, the DNA is TGCGCCAGCAGCCGGACAGGGGGTAGCGAGCAGTACTTC. Its protein product is CASSRTGGSEQYF. This chain uses TRBV5-1 with TRBJ2-7; 10 bases are shared with TRBD1. Germline assignment: CDR1 SGHRS and CDR2 YFSETQ. The CDR3 is 13 amino acids. V shed 4 bases and J 6 bases; nucleotides not matched to a gene: 4.

The rearrangement uses TRBV2 and TRBJ2-1; 8 positions match TRBD2. V dropped 8 bases and J dropped 9; count of bases not matched to a gene: 6. CDR1 is SNHLY, CDR2 FYNNEI, per germline. The CDR3 totals 12 residues. The CDR3 region has the DNA TGTGCCAGCGGGGGACTAGGGGCTGAGCAGTTCTTC. It encodes CASGGLGAEQFF.

CDR3 sequence reads: CASSVVVQGDYNQPQHF. CDR3 nucleotide sequence: TGTGCCAGCAGCGTAGTAGTTCAGGGGGACTACAATCAGCCCCAGCATTTT. The chain couples TRBV9 to TRBJ1-5; 7 nucleotides match TRBD1. V dropped 0 bases and J dropped 3; count of bases not matched to a gene: 9. Germline CDR1 reads SGDLS; CDR2 reads YYNGEE. The CDR3 runs 17 residues.

This clone was counted a single time. The chain is built from TRBV7-3 and TRBJ2-1, with 7 bases fitting TRBD2. The CDR3 runs 17 residues. J lost 9 bases, V lost 5 bases, and 19 bases had no gene match. CDR1 SGHTA and CDR2 FQGTGA come from the germline V gene. CDR3 in DNA: TGTGCCAGCAGCGTCGGGATGGGCCAAGCAGGGAGGGGTGAGCAGTTCTTC. This sequence encodes CASSVGMGQAGRGEQFF.

The rearrangement uses TRBV25-1 and TRBJ2-2, with D perhaps matching TRBD1 or TRBD2 (6 bases each). The V end lost 4 bases, the J end lost 5 bases, and 8 bases lay between the germline ends. CDR3 length: 13 residues. Germline lookup yields CDR1 MGHDK and CDR2 SYGVNS. This CDR3 reads CASSGGATGELFF. In nucleotides, the CDR3 is TGTGCCAGCAGTGGGGGGGCTACCGGGGAGCTGTTTTTT.

This chain links TRBV6-5 with TRBJ2-2, with 8 bases identical to TRBD1. This CDR3 spans 16 amino acids. CDR1 and CDR2 from the germline V gene are MNHEY and SVGAGI. Unmatched junction bases numbered 9, after V lost 2 bases and J lost 7 bases. This chain's CDR3 is CASSYTLRDRGGELFF. The CDR3, as DNA: TGTGCCAGCAGTTACACTCTGCGAGACAGGGGCGGGGAGCTGTTTTTT.